The 18 T cell receptor beta chains below all came from one sample that was sequenced in a study of blood T cell repertoires in COVID-19. Sequencing used immunoSEQ multiplex PCR; TCRdb keeps in-frame clones, though not all of them. The sample consists of 100,000 to 150,000 clones, over 80% of them appearing once. Sequences were obtained from peripheral blood. All receptors derive from a man aged 60 to 69 with acute or convalescent COVID-19.

The chain recombines TRBV3-1 (or the pseudogene TRBV3-2) with TRBJ2-1, with unresolved D. Trimming shortened V by 1 base and J by 11 bases, and 6 bases separated the two germline ends. CDR1 LGHDT and CDR2 YNNKEL come from the germline V gene (reference sequence). The CDR3 is 11 amino acids. CDR3 coding DNA: TGTGCCAGCAGCCAAGTTGGGCAGCAGTTCTTC. Its translation: CASSQVGQQFF.

The chain uses TRBV19 and TRBJ1-1; D is undetermined. Trimming stripped 4 bases from V and 8 bases from J, with 5 bases between. Germline CDR1 is LNHDA and CDR2 is SQIVND (reference sequence). This CDR3 comprises 10 residues. CDR3: CASSNREAFF. The CDR3 DNA reads TGTGCCAGTAGTAACAGAGAAGCTTTCTTT.

This clone was observed a handful of times. The genes are TRBV2 and TRBJ2-7, with 9 bases lining up with TRBD1. Germline loops: CDR1 SNHLY, CDR2 FYNNEI. Trimming at V came to 7 bases and at J to 3 bases, leaving 4 bases not matched to a gene. There are 13 residues in the CDR3. Here the CDR3 DNA reads TGTGCCAGCACGGGACAGGGAAACTACGAGCAGTACTTC. Protein: CASTGQGNYEQYF.

J is TRBJ1-6 and V is TRBV27; 8 nucleotides match TRBD1. CDR1 and CDR2 (germline): MNHEY, SMNVEV (reference sequence). The J segment lost 9 bases and the V segment lost 1 base, leaving 11 bases of the junction unmatched. This CDR3 has 17 amino acids. CDR3 in DNA: TGTGCCAGCAGTTTATATGGCAGGGGGCGTCTTGGTTCACCCCTCCACTTT. This translates into CASSLYGRGRLGSPLHF.

The rearrangement joins TRBV5-4 to TRBJ2-4, with TRBD1 matching over 8 bases. J lost 4 bases, V lost 4 bases, and 1 base had no gene match. This CDR3 is built from 13 residues. Germline V gene data show CDR1 as SGHNT and CDR2 as YYREEE (reference sequence). CDR3 coding DNA: TGTGCCAGCAGCAGGACAGGGAAAAACATTCAGTACTTC. Translation gives CASSRTGKNIQYF.

The chain carries TRBV28 and TRBJ2-4, with no clear D. The V end was cut by 2 bases, the J end by 13 bases, with 15 bases between. The CDR3 runs to 13 residues. Germline lookup yields CDR1 MDHEN and CDR2 SYDVKM. The CDR3 is CASSLERSGWQYF. For the CDR3, the DNA is TGTGCCAGCAGTTTAGAGCGATCCGGGTGGCAGTACTTC.

J is TRBJ2-1 and V is TRBV28; D is possibly TRBD2 (6 bases). Trimming took 3 bases from V and 2 from J, leaving 14 bases between them. Germline V CDR1 and CDR2: MDHEN, SYDVKM. The CDR3 loop spans 16 amino acids. The chain's CDR3 is CASSFRGSPPYNEQFF. CDR3 in DNA: TGTGCCAGCAGTTTCCGGGGGTCCCCGCCCTACAATGAGCAGTTCTTC.

The genes are TRBV28 and TRBJ2-2; 8 bases agree with TRBD2. Germline assignment: CDR1 MDHEN and CDR2 SYDVKM. The CDR3 is 14 amino acids. The V gene end was trimmed by 1 base and the J gene end by 8 bases; junction bases not matched to a gene: 3. CDR3 bases: TGTGCCAGCAGTTTATTGCGGGGGGTTGGGGAGCTGTTTTTT. This sequence encodes CASSLLRGVGELFF.

Here the CDR3 DNA reads TGTGCCAGCAGCCACCCGAGGGGGCGGAAAAACACTGAAGCTTTCTTT. Its translation: CASSHPRGRKNTEAFF. V usage is TRBV14 and J usage is TRBJ1-1, with 7 nucleotides matching TRBD1. With V trimmed by 3 bases and J by 2 bases, 9 bases remained unmatched. The CDR3 runs to 16 residues. Looked up from germline, CDR1 is SGHDN and CDR2 is FVKESK.

This chain connects TRBV19 to TRBJ1-2; D call uncertain. The ends were cut back, 3 bases at V and 6 bases at J, with 11 bases in the middle. The CDR3 loop spans 13 amino acids. The germline gives CDR1 LNHDA, CDR2 SQIVND (reference sequence). CDR3 sequence (DNA): TGTGCCAGTAGTATTGGAGGGCCCGATGGCTACACCTTC. Its translation is CASSIGGPDGYTF.

The V call is TRBV6-6, the J call TRBJ1-2; D is possibly TRBD1 (5 bases). The CDR3 is 11 amino acids. Trimming took 11 bases from V and 5 from J, leaving 12 bases between them. CDR1 MNHNY and CDR2 SVGAGI come from the germline V gene (reference sequence). In DNA form, the CDR3 reads TGTGCCGCGGGGGTGGGGTATGGCTACACCTTC. This codes for CAAGVGYGYTF.

In its sample, this clone was seen once. The chain employs TRBV7-9 and TRBJ1-1; TRBD1 aligns across 7 bases. The CDR3 consists of 16 residues. V was clipped by 5 bases and J by 6 bases; unmatched bases: 15. CDR1 is SEHNR, CDR2 FQNEAQ, per germline (reference sequence). Here the CDR3 DNA reads TGTGCCAGCAGCCCCGGACAGGTAGAAACGCACTCTGAAGCTTTCTTT. It yields the protein CASSPGQVETHSEAFF.

V gene TRBV5-4 combines with J gene TRBJ2-1, with 8 bases matching TRBD1. With V trimmed by 0 bases and J by 3 bases, 5 bases remained unmatched. Germline-derived CDR1 and CDR2 are SGHNT and YYREEE (reference sequence). CDR3 length: 16 residues. CDR3 DNA sequence: TGTGCCAGCAGCTTGGCGACAGGGGTTATCTACAATGAGCAGTTCTTC. This encodes CASSLATGVIYNEQFF.

The J gene is TRBJ1-4, the V gene TRBV28; 8 nucleotides agree with TRBD1. Germline V lookup: CDR1 MDHEN, CDR2 SYDVKM. The CDR3 runs 16 residues. The J segment lost 0 bases and the V segment lost 3 bases, leaving 3 bases of the junction unmatched. The DNA of the CDR3 is TGTGCCAGCAGTTTGGACAGGGCCGCAACTAATGAAAAACTGTTTTTT. It encodes CASSLDRAATNEKLFF.

This clone was observed a handful of times. The chain employs TRBV29-1 and TRBJ2-3, with 9 nucleotides matching TRBD1. Trimming at V came to 4 bases and at J to 1 base, leaving 9 bases not matched to a gene. The CDR3 covers 16 residues. CDR1 and CDR2 (germline): SQVTM, ANQGSEA. The CDR3 region is CSVVSGRDRGTDTQYF. CDR3 coding DNA: TGCAGCGTTGTCAGTGGCCGGGACAGGGGCACAGATACGCAGTATTTT.

This clone was found a few times. The V and J genes are TRBV18 and TRBJ2-5, with D possibly TRBD2 on 6 matching bases. Germline assignment: CDR1 KGHSH and CDR2 LQKENI. This CDR3 spans 14 amino acids. Trimming removed 4 bases from V and 1 base from J, with 10 bases in between. The CDR3 nucleotides are TGTGCCAGCTCACGGACTACCGCCCAAGAGACCCAGTACTTC. Translated, it gives CASSRTTAQETQYF.

The V and J genes are TRBV24-1 and TRBJ2-1; 10 bases line up with TRBD2. The trim removed 4 bases at V and 3 bases at J, leaving 5 bases unmatched. The germline gives CDR1 KGHDR, CDR2 SFDVKD. The CDR3 length is 16 residues. CDR3 residues: CATSDSLAGVYNEQFF. The CDR3 DNA sequence: TGTGCCACCAGTGACTCTCTAGCGGGGGTCTACAATGAGCAGTTCTTC.

The chain recombines TRBV27 with TRBJ2-6, with D unresolved. Deletions cut 10 bases from V and 2 bases from J, with 18 bases between. CDR1 is MNHEY, CDR2 SMNVEV, per germline (reference sequence). The CDR3 extends over 16 amino acids. The CDR3 is CATTRQKTTGANVLTF. The CDR3 bases are TGTGCCACCACGAGGCAGAAGACCACTGGGGCCAACGTCCTGACTTTC.